Listed here are 28 T cell receptor beta chains from one sample, sequenced in a study of blood T cell repertoires in COVID-19. Method: immunoSEQ multiplex PCR; TCRdb's copy keeps in-frame clones and lacks some. The data contain more than 150,000 clones, over 75% of them singletons. Input material: peripheral blood. These receptor sequences come from a man in his forties or fifties who had recovered from COVID-19.

The chain employs TRBV27 and TRBJ2-1, with D uncertain. Germline loops: CDR1 MNHEY, CDR2 SMNVEV (reference sequence). V was cut by 3 bases and J by 5 bases, with 5 bases left in between. This CDR3 is 12 amino acids long. The CDR3 loop is CASSFRDNEQFF. In DNA, the CDR3 is TGTGCCAGCAGTTTCCGGGACAATGAGCAGTTCTTC.

The chain carries TRBV28 and TRBJ2-7; 12 bases match TRBD2. CDR3 length: 14 amino acids. Germline V gene sequence: CDR1 MDHEN, CDR2 SYDVKM. Trimming removed 6 bases from V and 4 bases from J; junction bases left unmatched: 4. CDR3 protein: CASRPGLAGYEQYF. The CDR3 coding sequence is TGTGCCAGCAGGCCGGGACTAGCGGGTTACGAGCAGTACTTC.

This clone has only one observation. The chain recombines TRBV28 with TRBJ1-2, with D maybe TRBD1 (5 bases). This CDR3 spans 12 amino acids. Germline CDR1 MDHEN, CDR2 SYDVKM. The V gene lost 1 base and the J gene lost 8 bases, with 8 bases spanning the gap. CDR3 residues: CASSLSGEGYTF. CDR3 in DNA: TGTGCCAGCAGTTTATCGGGGGAAGGCTACACCTTC.

The V gene is TRBV9, the J gene TRBJ2-3; TRBD1 matches 7 bases. This CDR3 is 17 amino acids long. J was trimmed by 3 bases and V by 1 base; bases with no gene match: 11. Germline assignment: CDR1 SGDLS and CDR2 YYNGEE. The CDR3: CASSVSRTGQTTDTQYF. Written as DNA, the CDR3 is TGTGCCAGCAGCGTATCACGGACGGGACAGACGACAGATACGCAGTATTTT.

This chain connects TRBV18 to TRBJ2-7; TRBD1 matches at 9 bases. CDR1 is KGHSH and CDR2 is LQKENI in the germline V gene. This CDR3 is built from 14 residues. V gave up 3 bases and J gave up 2 bases; unmatched junction bases: 2. CDR3 DNA: TGTGCCAGCTCACCTAGACAGGGGGCCTACGAGCAGTACTTC. This sequence encodes CASSPRQGAYEQYF. Complete variable domain (other parts from reference TRBV18 and TRBJ2-7): NAGVMQNPRHLVRRRGQEARLRCSPMKGHSHVYWYRQLPEEGLKFMVYLQKENIIDESGMPKERFSAEFPKEGPSILRIQQVVRGDSAAYFCASSPRQGAYEQYFGPGTRLTVT.

This chain links TRBV5-1 with TRBJ2-7; a weak D match, TRBD2 (6 bases). The CDR3 runs to 13 residues. Germline lookup yields CDR1 SGHRS and CDR2 YFSETQ. V shed 4 bases and J shed 2 bases, with 10 bases lying between them. CDR3 bases: TGCGCCAGCAGCCGGGACTTCGCCTACGAGCAGTACTTC. Translated: CASSRDFAYEQYF.

The rearrangement uses TRBV5-4 and TRBJ2-3; 13 nucleotides line up with TRBD2. Germline CDR1 and CDR2: SGHNT and YYREEE (reference sequence). The CDR3 has 15 amino acids. V trimming: 3 bases; J trimming: 5 bases; junction bases outside the gene matches: 3. CDR3 sequence: CASSSLAGGGDTQYF. The DNA for the CDR3 is TGTGCCAGCAGCTCACTAGCGGGAGGGGGAGATACGCAGTATTTT.

This clone was counted a few times. The rearrangement uses TRBV11-2 and TRBJ1-3; tentative D call: TRBD1 (6 bases). V gave up 1 base and J gave up 1 base, with 8 bases separating them. Germline V gene sequence: CDR1 SGHAT, CDR2 FQNNGV. The CDR3 loop spans 15 amino acids. The CDR3 region is CASSLGGTSGNTIYF. The CDR3, as DNA: TGTGCCAGCAGCTTAGGAGGGACATCTGGAAACACCATATATTTT.

The chain recombines TRBV30 with TRBJ1-1; D not certain. The germline gives CDR1 GTSNPN, CDR2 SVGIG (reference sequence). The CDR3 covers 11 residues. V was pared by 4 bases and J by 4 bases, with 7 bases between. CDR3: CAWTLRTEAFF. CDR3 in DNA: TGTGCCTGGACCCTTCGCACTGAAGCTTTCTTT.

The V gene is TRBV20-1, the J gene TRBJ1-4; D gene unclear. The CDR3 is made up of 14 amino acids. Germline CDR1 is DFQATT and CDR2 is SNEGSKA (reference sequence). Trimming shortened V by 3 bases and J by 1 base, and 9 bases separated the two germline ends. CDR3 protein: CSASPPVTNEKLFF. The CDR3 DNA sequence: TGCAGTGCTAGTCCCCCCGTAACTAATGAAAAACTGTTTTTT.

V is TRBV5-1 and J is TRBJ2-5, with 15 bases aligning to TRBD2. The V gene end was trimmed by 4 bases and the J gene end by 5 bases; junction bases not matched to a gene: 6. The CDR3 is 16 amino acids. Germline lookup yields CDR1 SGHRS and CDR2 YFSETQ. CDR3 coding DNA: TGCGCCAGCAGCGGGAGGGGACTAGCGGGAGGCGAGACCCAGTACTTC. This encodes CASSGRGLAGGETQYF.

The chain uses TRBV5-1 and TRBJ2-1, with 10 bases lining up with TRBD2. CDR1 is SGHRS and CDR2 is YFSETQ in the germline V gene. V gave up 0 bases and J gave up 6 bases; unmatched junction bases: 6. The length of the CDR3 is 16 residues. The CDR3 loop reads CASSLESGLASNEQFF. In nucleotides, the CDR3 is TGCGCCAGCAGCTTGGAGTCGGGACTAGCGTCCAATGAGCAGTTCTTC. The whole variable domain, filled in from reference TRBV5-1 and TRBJ2-1, reads KAGVTQTPRYLIKTRGQQVTLSCSPISGHRSVSWYQQTPGQGLQFLFEYFSETQRNKGNFPGRFSGRQFSNSRSEMNVSTLELGDSALYLCASSLESGLASNEQFFGPGTRLTVL.

This clone has a single count. CDR3 nucleotides: TGCGCCAGCAGTCAAATTAGGGGACAGAAGCCTACTAACTATGGCTACACCTTC. This gives the protein CASSQIRGQKPTNYGYTF. The rearrangement uses TRBV23-1 and TRBJ1-2, with 7 bases fitting TRBD1. TRBV23-1 is annotated as an ORF whose role is uncertain. V dropped 2 bases and J dropped 0; count of bases not matched to a gene: 12. The CDR3 extends over 18 amino acids.

The rearrangement links TRBV5-1 to TRBJ1-2; D gene ambiguous. CDR1 SGHRS and CDR2 YFSETQ come from the germline V gene. V was trimmed by 1 base and J by 5 bases, leaving 12 bases between them. This CDR3 is built from 14 residues. CDR3 loop: CASSLRGDGYGYTF. In DNA, the CDR3 is TGCGCCAGCAGCTTGCGGGGAGATGGGTATGGCTACACCTTC. The full variable domain, its missing parts supplied by reference TRBV5-1 and TRBJ1-2, is KAGVTQTPRYLIKTRGQQVTLSCSPISGHRSVSWYQQTPGQGLQFLFEYFSETQRNKGNFPGRFSGRQFSNSRSEMNVSTLELGDSALYLCASSLRGDGYGYTFGSGTRLTVV.

The V gene is TRBV27, the J gene TRBJ2-5; 11 nucleotides agree with TRBD1. J lost 1 base, V lost 3 bases, and 10 bases had no gene match. Germline loops: CDR1 MNHEY, CDR2 SMNVEV (reference sequence). CDR3 size: 18 residues. The CDR3 sequence: CASSLSWGTGGSQETQYF. The DNA of the CDR3 is TGTGCCAGCAGTTTGAGTTGGGGGACAGGGGGGTCCCAAGAGACCCAGTACTTC.

The count of this clone is one. The DNA for the CDR3 is TGTGCCAGCAGGGAACTAGCGCCCCTCAGCACAGATACGCAGTATTTT. Encoded protein: CASRELAPLSTDTQYF. V is TRBV27 and J is TRBJ2-3, with 7 bases lining up with TRBD2. This CDR3 has 16 residues. Germline V CDR1 and CDR2: MNHEY, SMNVEV (reference sequence). Trimming took 6 bases from V and 0 from J; bases not matched to a gene: 9.

As for this clone: Within the sample, other DNA sequences also encode this same CDR3. CDR3 protein: CASSLDSSTGELFF. CDR3 nucleotides: TGCGCCAGCAGCTTGGATAGCAGCACCGGGGAGCTGTTTTTT. This chain links TRBV5-1 with TRBJ2-2; D is ambiguous. V was pared by 0 bases and J by 4 bases, with 7 bases between. This CDR3 comprises 14 residues. Per germline, CDR1 SGHRS and CDR2 YFSETQ.

This rearrangement joins TRBV14 to TRBJ2-2; no clear D. Germline CDR1 SGHDN, CDR2 FVKESK. V dropped 1 base and J dropped 6 bases, with 6 bases sitting between them. CDR3 length: 13 residues. CDR3 region: CASSQVASGELFF. The DNA for the CDR3 is TGTGCCAGCAGCCAAGTAGCATCCGGGGAGCTGTTTTTT.

The chain couples TRBV24-1 to TRBJ2-1; a possible D gene is TRBD2 (6 bases). There are 15 residues in the CDR3. The germline V gene encodes CDR1 KGHDR and CDR2 SFDVKD. Trimming took off 7 bases at V and 10 bases at J, with 22 bases between the two ends. The CDR3 loop reads CATRGDPAGTGEQFF. The CDR3 DNA is TGTGCCACCAGGGGGGACCCGGCGGGAACCGGCGAGCAGTTCTTC.

This clone was detected only once. The gene calls are TRBV7-6 and TRBJ1-4, with D maybe TRBD1 (6 bases). Trimming took off 6 bases at V and 11 bases at J, with 19 bases between the two ends. Per the germline V gene, CDR1 is SGHVS and CDR2 is FNYEAQ. The CDR3 consists of 14 residues. CDR3 region: CASSPGTLLGKLFF. In DNA, the CDR3 is TGTGCCAGCAGTCCCGGGACACTTTTGGGGAAACTGTTTTTT.

The genes are TRBV7-9 and TRBJ1-1, with D tentatively TRBD1 (5 bases). The ends were cut back, 4 bases at V and 1 base at J, with 10 bases in the middle. Per germline, CDR1 SEHNR and CDR2 FQNEAQ (reference sequence). The CDR3 extends over 14 amino acids. CDR3 residues: CASSSGVTNTEAFF. CDR3 nucleotides: TGTGCCAGCAGCTCGGGGGTGACGAACACTGAAGCTTTCTTT.

This chain uses TRBV10-2 with TRBJ2-7, with D uncertain. The CDR3 has 11 amino acids. CDR1 and CDR2 (germline): WSHSY, SAAADI. V was cut by 3 bases and J by 6 bases, with 6 bases left in between. The CDR3 loop reads CASSDISEQYF. The CDR3 DNA reads TGCGCCAGCAGTGATATTTCCGAGCAGTACTTC.

The chain employs TRBV9 and TRBJ2-5; 8 positions match TRBD1. Germline CDR1 SGDLS, CDR2 YYNGEE. There are 15 residues in the CDR3. V gave up 0 bases and J gave up 2 bases; unmatched junction bases: 3. The CDR3 DNA reads TGTGCCAGCAGCGTAGACAGGGGGTGGCAAGAGACCCAGTACTTC. As protein: CASSVDRGWQETQYF.

The genes are TRBV28 and TRBJ2-3; D unresolved. Deletions cut 5 bases from V and 2 bases from J, with 17 bases between. The length of the CDR3 is 16 residues. CDR1 and CDR2 (germline): MDHEN, SYDVKM. The DNA of the CDR3 is TGTGCCAGCAGTATCACAGCTACCCGCTCCACAGATACGCAGTATTTT. Its protein product is CASSITATRSTDTQYF.

The rearrangement links TRBV4-3 to TRBJ2-7; possible D gene TRBD2, 6 bases. V was pared by 0 bases and J by 7 bases, with 10 bases between. The CDR3 consists of 13 residues. Per germline, CDR1 LGHNA and CDR2 YSLEER. This CDR3 is CASSQDGSGEQYF. CDR3 bases: TGCGCCAGCAGCCAAGATGGAAGCGGGGAGCAGTACTTC.

A single count supports this clone. The J gene is TRBJ2-2, the V gene TRBV19; 8 positions match TRBD2. CDR3 size: 15 residues. Per germline, CDR1 LNHDA and CDR2 SQIVND (reference sequence). The V segment lost 3 bases and the J segment 3 bases; nucleotides outside the gene matches: 3. For the CDR3, the DNA is TGTGCCAGTAGTATTAGCGGGACCCACACCGGGGAGCTGTTTTTT. Translating gives CASSISGTHTGELFF.

The chain couples TRBV30 to TRBJ1-3; D gene unclear. The V gene's germline CDR1 is GTSNPN and CDR2 SVGIG (reference sequence). The V and J ends lost 5 bases and 4 bases respectively, with 9 bases between them. The CDR3 spans 12 residues. The CDR3, as DNA: TGTGCCTGGTCTAGCTTCGGAAACACCATATATTTT. This translates into CAWSSFGNTIYF.

The chain carries TRBV28 and TRBJ2-7; 10 bases map to TRBD2. With 3 bases clipped from V and 2 bases from J, the junction kept 4 bases outside the gene matches. The CDR3 is 15 residues long. Germline lookup yields CDR1 MDHEN and CDR2 SYDVKM. CDR3 protein: CASSFKREGPYEQYF. CDR3 DNA sequence: TGTGCCAGCAGTTTCAAGCGGGAGGGTCCCTACGAGCAGTACTTC.